This T cell receptor (beta chain) was observed in a study of T cells in Graves' hyperthyroidism and ophthalmopathy. The CDR3 regions of TCR beta were amplified from RNA transcripts. The TCR CDR3 was amplified in a first-round RT-PCR using the HTBI primer set. TCRdb re-called the multiplex PCR reads with MiXCR, one entry per CDR3 protein. The table has hundreds of thousands of distinct CDR3 sequences, about two fifths seen once. Germline loops: CDR1 SGHRS, CDR2 YFSETQ. J lost 3 bases, V lost 2 bases, and 5 bases had no gene match. This CDR3 has 15 residues. This TCR came from a man aged 18 to 30 with Graves' hyperthyroidism. The V gene is TRBV5-1, the J gene TRBJ2-7; TRBD1 agrees at 10 bases. Sequenced input: blood. CDR3 loop: CASSLTGTGDYEQYF. The DNA of the CDR3 is TGCGCCAGCAGCTTAACCGGGACAGGGGACTACGAGCAGTACTTC. Using reference TRBV5-1 and TRBJ2-7 for the parts outside the CDR3, the full variable domain is KAGVTQTPRYLIKTRGQQVTLSCSPISGHRSVSWYQQTPGQGLQFLFEYFSETQRNKGNFPGRFSGRQFSNSRSEMNVSTLELGDSALYLCASSLTGTGDYEQYFGPGTRLTVT.